Following are 15 T cell receptor beta chains from one sample sequenced in a study of identifying expanded T cells in peripheral blood. Here immunoSEQ multiplex PCR was the method, and the copy in TCRdb shows in-frame clones only, minus some. The sample has roughly 90,000 clones; approximately 84% are singletons. Sequencing was performed on blood. Receptors were obtained from a person aged 18 to 70 in good health.

The table lists this clone with a count of one. The gene calls are TRBV9 and TRBJ1-4; 12 positions agree with TRBD1. CDR3 length equals 17 residues. V trimming: 6 bases; J trimming: 8 bases; junction bases outside the gene matches: 14. From germline, CDR1 is SGDLS and CDR2 YYNGEE. The CDR3 loop reads CASTSGTGGFRGEKLFF. Here the CDR3 DNA reads TGTGCCAGCACCTCCGGGACAGGGGGCTTTAGGGGAGAAAAACTGTTTTTT.

This chain uses TRBV30 with TRBJ2-2; D is uncertain. The CDR3 has 13 amino acids. CDR1 is GTSNPN, CDR2 SVGIG, per germline (reference sequence). V lost 5 bases to trimming and J lost 6 bases, with 13 bases between them. The CDR3 sequence: CAWGRLRAGELFF. The DNA of the CDR3 is TGTGCCTGGGGCAGGCTAAGGGCCGGGGAGCTGTTTTTT.

The rearrangement joins TRBV2 to TRBJ1-2; tentative D call: TRBD1 (6 bases). Germline lookup yields CDR1 SNHLY and CDR2 FYNNEI. The CDR3 extends over 17 amino acids. The V and J ends lost 5 bases and 4 bases respectively, with 23 bases between them. CDR3 DNA sequence: TGTGCCAGCAGTTCCCCGAGACAGGACCGATTGATCTATGGCTACACCTTC. Protein: CASSSPRQDRLIYGYTF.

V and J are TRBV5-1 and TRBJ1-4, with no clear D. The CDR3 has 13 amino acids. Germline V gene lookup returns CDR1 SGHRS and CDR2 YFSETQ. V lost 0 bases to trimming and J lost 8 bases, with 8 bases between them. The CDR3, as DNA: TGCGCCAGCAGCTTGGGATCAGCAGAAAAACTGTTTTTT. Amino acid sequence: CASSLGSAEKLFF. Complete variable domain (other parts from reference TRBV5-1 and TRBJ1-4): KAGVTQTPRYLIKTRGQQVTLSCSPISGHRSVSWYQQTPGQGLQFLFEYFSETQRNKGNFPGRFSGRQFSNSRSEMNVSTLELGDSALYLCASSLGSAEKLFFGSGTQLSVL.

This chain joins TRBV7-2 and TRBJ2-1; TRBD1 is a possible D gene (5 bases). This CDR3 spans 15 amino acids. Trimming took off 0 bases at V and 5 bases at J, with 11 bases between the two ends. Germline V lookup: CDR1 SGHTA, CDR2 FQGNSA. The CDR3 region is CASSLAGMGHNEQFF. For the CDR3, the DNA is TGTGCCAGCAGCTTAGCGGGGATGGGGCACAATGAGCAGTTCTTC.

Worth noting for this clone: The junction departs from germline at one end; a sequencing error may be responsible. The gene calls are TRBV6-5 and TRBJ2-7, with D perhaps matching TRBD2 (6 bases). The CDR3 runs to 13 residues. Germline CDR1 MNHEY, CDR2 SVGAGI. The CDR3 spells CASSNSDGGEQYF. CDR3 coding DNA: TGTGCCAGCAGTAACTCCGACGGGGGCGAGCAGTACTTC.

In nucleotides, the CDR3 is TGCGCCAGCAGCCAAGCAATCAGCGGGTCACAGAATGAAAAACTGTTTTTT. Its protein is CASSQAISGSQNEKLFF. V is TRBV5-2 and J is TRBJ1-4. TRBV5-2 is a listed pseudogene. This CDR3 has 17 amino acids.

The rearrangement links TRBV21-1 to TRBJ1-3. TRBV21-1 is a documented pseudogene. CDR3 length equals 17 residues. The CDR3 DNA follows: TGTGCCAGCAGCAAAGAAATAGGACTCACAGCTTGGAACACCATATATTTT. Its protein is CASSKEIGLTAWNTIYF.

This chain links TRBV2 with TRBJ1-6; 8 nucleotides agree with TRBD1. The CDR3 consists of 16 residues. V lost 6 bases to trimming and J lost 11 bases; unmatched junction nucleotides: 15. Germline loops: CDR1 SNHLY, CDR2 FYNNEI. CDR3 coding DNA: TGTGCCAGCAGCGGGACTTGGACAGGGACGAATCCACCCCTCCACTTT. Amino acids: CASSGTWTGTNPPLHF.

The chain has TRBV6-1 and TRBJ1-5; D gene uncertain. Germline CDR1 is MNHNS and CDR2 is SASEGT. V lost 5 bases, J lost 0 bases, and 11 bases lay in between. The CDR3 sequence is 15 residues long. As DNA, the CDR3 is TGTGCCAGCAGTCCCCCCAGGAATAGCAATCAGCCCCAGCATTTT. It codes for CASSPPRNSNQPQHF.

V and J are TRBV19 and TRBJ1-5; D not resolved. Germline V gene sequence: CDR1 LNHDA, CDR2 SQIVND (reference sequence). Trimming cost V 2 bases and J 8 bases, with 16 bases left between them. This CDR3 has 15 residues. CDR3 sequence reads: CASSILDGNSEPQHF. The CDR3 coding sequence is TGTGCCAGTAGTATACTTGACGGGAATAGTGAGCCCCAGCATTTT.

The CDR3 DNA reads as TGTGCCAGTAGTTTGAGGTCCTCTGGAAACACCATATATTTT. As protein: CASSLRSSGNTIYF. The V call is TRBV19, the J call TRBJ1-3, with unresolved D. The CDR3 consists of 14 residues. Germline loops: CDR1 LNHDA, CDR2 SQIVND (reference sequence). V was shortened by 5 bases and J by 0 bases, with 8 bases between the two germline ends.

In its sample, this clone was seen once. The chain employs TRBV30 and TRBJ2-3, with D possibly called TRBD1 or TRBD2 (5 bases each). The CDR3 totals 14 residues. Germline V gene data show CDR1 as GTSNPN and CDR2 as SVGIG (reference sequence). V lost 6 bases and J lost 5, with 18 bases in between. The CDR3 DNA reads as TGTGCCTGTCAGCCGGGACCGAGGCGAGATACGCAGTATTTT. Translated, it gives CACQPGPRRDTQYF.

V gene TRBV6-5 combines with J gene TRBJ1-1; no reliable D call. Between the trimmed V and J ends, which lost 2 bases and 3 bases, there was a span of 16 bases. Per germline, CDR1 MNHEY and CDR2 SVGAGI. This CDR3 spans 16 amino acids. This chain's CDR3 is CASSYKEGRGYTEAFF. CDR3 DNA: TGTGCCAGCAGTTACAAGGAGGGTCGGGGATACACTGAAGCTTTCTTT.

V and J are TRBV4-3 and TRBJ2-3; no firm D call. Germline V gene lookup returns CDR1 LGHNA and CDR2 YSLEER. V dropped 1 base and J dropped 2 bases, with 7 bases sitting between them. This CDR3 comprises 14 residues. The CDR3 here is CASSQGVDTDTQYF. The CDR3 DNA sequence: TGCGCCAGCAGCCAAGGGGTGGACACAGATACGCAGTATTTT.